The table lists the clone carrying this TCR beta chain with many counts. No antigen is known for it. TCRdb recomputed calls from the RACE reads with MiXCR, one row per CDR3 protein. The sample consists of nearly 95,000 distinct CDR3 sequences, approximately 10% of them appearing once. This sample stems from a study of human T cells and chemical hapten exposure. General study points: With DPC sensitization, TCRs exceeding 1 in 1000 frequency showed no change. Alopecia affecting every donor means their immune response may not match healthy people's.

Trimming removed 0 bases from V and 4 bases from J, with 14 bases in between. This CDR3 contains 15 residues. Germline lookup yields CDR1 SQVTM and CDR2 ANQGSEA. As for time point: patch test 2, 6 weeks after DPC sensitization. Treatment in this sample: therapeutic diphenylcyclopropenone sensitization with weekly scalp DPC. The sequence was obtained from a man in his forties with alopecia areata. Some clones in this sample may be carry-over from other donors' samples. The material was whole blood, obtained in connection with sensitization to the hapten diphenylcyclopropenone (DPC). The gene calls are TRBV29-1 and TRBJ2-3; either TRBD1 or TRBD2 may fit D (5 bases each). The CDR3: CSVEDRGDRSDTQYF. The CDR3 DNA follows: TGCAGCGTTGAAGATCGAGGGGATCGGTCAGATACGCAGTATTTT.